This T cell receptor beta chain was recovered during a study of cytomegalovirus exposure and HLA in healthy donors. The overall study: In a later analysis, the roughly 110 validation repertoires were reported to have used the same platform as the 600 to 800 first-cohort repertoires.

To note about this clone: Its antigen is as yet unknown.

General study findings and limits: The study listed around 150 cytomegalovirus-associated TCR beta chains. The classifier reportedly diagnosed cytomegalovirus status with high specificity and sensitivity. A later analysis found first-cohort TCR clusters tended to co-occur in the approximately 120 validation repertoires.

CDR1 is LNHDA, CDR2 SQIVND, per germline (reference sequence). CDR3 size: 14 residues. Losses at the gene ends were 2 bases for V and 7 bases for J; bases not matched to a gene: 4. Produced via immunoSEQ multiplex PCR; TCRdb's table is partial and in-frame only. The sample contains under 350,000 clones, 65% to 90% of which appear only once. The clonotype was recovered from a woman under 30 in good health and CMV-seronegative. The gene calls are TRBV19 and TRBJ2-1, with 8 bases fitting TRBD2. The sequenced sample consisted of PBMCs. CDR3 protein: CASSIKRELNEQFF. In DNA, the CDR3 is TGTGCCAGTAGTATAAAGCGGGAGCTAAATGAGCAGTTCTTC.